Sequencing of this TCR beta chain was carried out in a study of T cells in Graves' hyperthyroidism and ophthalmopathy. After removal of 0 bases from V and 4 bases from J, the junction contained 12 bases not matched to a gene. This CDR3 region has 17 residues. Per germline, CDR1 SGHDT and CDR2 YYEEEE. Patients counted as stable if ophthalmopathy did not develop within 18 months. It was RNA transcripts that yielded the amplified TCR beta CDR3 regions. A set of HTBI primers served as the primers for a first-round RT-PCR of the TCR CDR3. MiXCR, run by TCRdb on the multiplex PCR reads, gives a single entry per CDR3 protein. The sample has a few hundred thousand distinct CDR3 sequences, roughly 14% seen once.

Material: blood. This rearrangement joins TRBV5-6 to TRBJ1-1; 7 nucleotides match TRBD1. The sequence was collected from a woman aged 18-29 years with Graves' hyperthyroidism. CDR3 sequence reads: CASSLALTGERGTEAFF. The CDR3 DNA follows: TGTGCCAGCAGCTTGGCGTTAACAGGGGAAAGGGGCACTGAAGCTTTCTTT.